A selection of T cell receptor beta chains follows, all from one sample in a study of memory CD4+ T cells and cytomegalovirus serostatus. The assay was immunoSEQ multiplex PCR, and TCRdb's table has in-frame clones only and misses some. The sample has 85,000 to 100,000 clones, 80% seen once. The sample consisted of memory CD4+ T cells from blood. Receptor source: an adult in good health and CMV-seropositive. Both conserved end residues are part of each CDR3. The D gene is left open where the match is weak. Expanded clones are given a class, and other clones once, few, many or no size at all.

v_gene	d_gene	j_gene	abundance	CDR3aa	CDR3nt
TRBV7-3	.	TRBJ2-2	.	CASSTHRSGGELFF	TGTGCCAGCAGCACCCACAGATCAGGCGGGGAGCTGTTTTTT
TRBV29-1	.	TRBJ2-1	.	CSVGEGNEQFF	TGCAGCGTTGGCGAGGGGAATGAGCAGTTCTTC
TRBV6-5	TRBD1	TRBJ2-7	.	CASSYSGTAETYEQYF	TGTGCCAGCAGTTACTCAGGGACAGCTGAAACCTACGAGCAGTACTTC
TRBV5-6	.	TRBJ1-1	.	CASSLGPARAFF	TGTGCCAGCAGCTTGGGCCCGGCGAGAGCTTTCTTT
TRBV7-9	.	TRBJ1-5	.	CASSLGQGQGSNQPQHF	TGTGCCAGCAGCTTAGGTCAGGGGCAGGGGAGCAATCAGCCCCAGCATTTT
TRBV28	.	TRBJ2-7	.	CASNPTTGRAYEQYF	TGTGCCAGCAACCCAACGACTGGTCGGGCCTACGAGCAGTACTTC
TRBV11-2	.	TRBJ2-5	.	CASSPSSGPGGTQYF	TGTGCCAGCAGCCCCTCTTCCGGGCCTGGGGGGACCCAGTACTTC
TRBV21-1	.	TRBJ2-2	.	CASSSLRQGGTGELFF	TGTGCCAGCAGCAGTTTGCGACAGGGAGGCACCGGGGAGCTGTTTTTT
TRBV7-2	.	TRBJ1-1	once	CASSLDQGLMGEAFF	TGTGCCAGCAGCTTAGATCAGGGTTTGATGGGTGAAGCTTTCTTT
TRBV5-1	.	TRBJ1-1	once	CASSLSPGTTEAFF	TGCGCCAGCAGCTTATCCCCAGGGACCACTGAAGCTTTCTTT
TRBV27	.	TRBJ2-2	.	CASSNREGTGELFF	TGTGCCAGCAGTAACAGGGAAGGCACCGGGGAGCTGTTTTTT
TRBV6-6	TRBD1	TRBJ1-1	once	CASGDRPNTEAFF	TGTGCCAGCGGGGACAGGCCCAACACTGAAGCTTTCTTT
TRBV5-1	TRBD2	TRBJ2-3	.	CASSDGLAGADTQYF	TGCGCCAGCAGCGACGGACTAGCGGGAGCTGATACGCAGTATTTT
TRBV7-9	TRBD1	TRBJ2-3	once	CASRLWGTASTDTQYF	TGTGCCAGCAGACTCTGGGGGACAGCCAGCACAGATACGCAGTATTTT
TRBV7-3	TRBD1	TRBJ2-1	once	CASSRQGDDEQFF	TGTGCCAGCAGCCGACAGGGTGACGATGAGCAGTTCTTC
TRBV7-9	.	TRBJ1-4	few	CASTSPGPVGEKLFF	TGTGCCAGCACCAGTCCGGGACCTGTAGGGGAAAAACTGTTTTTT
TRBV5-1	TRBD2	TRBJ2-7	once	CASSPGGTSSSYEQYF	TGCGCCAGCAGCCCCGGCGGGACTAGCTCCTCCTACGAGCAGTACTTC
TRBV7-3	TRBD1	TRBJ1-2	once	CASSLDRDGSYTF	TGTGCCAGCAGCCTAGACAGGGACGGAAGCTACACCTTC
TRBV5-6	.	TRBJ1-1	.	CASSLDGGAGTEAFF	TGTGCCAGCAGCTTGGATGGGGGGGCAGGAACTGAAGCTTTCTTT
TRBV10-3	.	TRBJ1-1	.	CAISKQGNTEAFF	TGTGCCATCAGTAAACAGGGGAACACTGAAGCTTTCTTT
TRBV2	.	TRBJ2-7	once	CASSASPRLEQYF	TGTGCCAGCAGTGCCTCTCCCCGTCTCGAGCAGTACTTC
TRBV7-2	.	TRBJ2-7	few	CASSTAFSSYEQYF	TGTGCCAGCAGCACCGCGTTCAGCTCCTACGAGCAGTACTTC
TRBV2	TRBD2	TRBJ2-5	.	CASSAGLAGGNQETQYF	TGTGCCAGCAGTGCGGGACTAGCGGGAGGAAACCAAGAGACCCAGTACTTC
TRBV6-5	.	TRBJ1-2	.	CASSRDIRDYGYTF	TGTGCCAGCAGCCGCGATATAAGGGACTATGGCTACACCTTC
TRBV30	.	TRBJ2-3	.	CAWTPSSILDTQYF	TGTGCCTGGACTCCGAGTTCTATCCTGGATACGCAGTATTTT
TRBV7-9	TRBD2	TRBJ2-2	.	CASSVSGGATGELFF	TGTGCCAGCAGCGTCTCGGGGGGGGCAACCGGGGAGCTGTTTTTT
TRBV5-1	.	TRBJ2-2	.	CASSLDGGTGELFF	TGCGCCAGCAGCTTGGACGGCGGCACCGGGGAGCTGTTTTTT
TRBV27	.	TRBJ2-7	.	CASSRLEGREQYF	TGTGCCAGCAGCCGACTAGAGGGCCGCGAGCAGTACTTC
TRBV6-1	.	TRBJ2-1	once	CASSEAGTNHYNEQFF	TGTGCCAGCAGTGAAGCCGGGACGAACCATTACAATGAGCAGTTCTTC
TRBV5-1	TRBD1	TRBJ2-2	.	CASTQTGGRTGELFF	TGCGCCAGCACCCAGACAGGGGGCCGCACCGGGGAGCTGTTTTTT
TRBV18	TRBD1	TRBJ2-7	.	CASSPPGTGVLYEQYF	TGTGCCAGCTCACCACCGGGGACAGGGGTTTTATACGAGCAGTACTTC
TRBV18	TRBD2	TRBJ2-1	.	CASSPRTSGDYNEQFF	TGTGCCAGCTCACCCCGGACTAGCGGGGACTACAATGAGCAGTTCTTC
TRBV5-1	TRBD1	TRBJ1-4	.	CASSSTGERQKLFF	TGCGCCAGCAGCTCGACAGGGGAACGGCAAAAACTGTTTTTT
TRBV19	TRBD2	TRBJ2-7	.	CASSTSGRASYEQYF	TGTGCCAGTAGTACCAGCGGGAGGGCCTCGTACGAGCAGTACTTC
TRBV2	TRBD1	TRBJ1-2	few	CASSGVTGDGYTF	TGTGCCAGCAGTGGGGTGACAGGGGATGGCTACACCTTC
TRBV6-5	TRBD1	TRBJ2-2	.	CASSRQGTGELFF	TGTGCCAGCAGCCGACAGGGGACCGGGGAGCTGTTTTTT
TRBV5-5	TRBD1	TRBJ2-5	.	CASSSGQLQETQYF	TGTGCCAGCAGCTCGGGACAGCTCCAAGAGACCCAGTACTTC
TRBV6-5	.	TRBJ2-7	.	CASSYDPTDYEQYF	TGTGCCAGCAGTTATGACCCGACAGACTACGAGCAGTACTTC
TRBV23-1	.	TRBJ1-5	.	CASSRGGLSGQPQHF	TGCGCCAGCAGTCGTGGGGGCCTCTCAGGTCAGCCCCAGCATTTT
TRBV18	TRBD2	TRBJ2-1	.	CASSKREMTVTSYNEQFF	TGTGCCAGCTCGAAGCGGGAGATGACCGTGACCTCCTACAATGAGCAGTTCTTC
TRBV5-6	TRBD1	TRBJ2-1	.	CASSFQRTGSTFF	TGTGCCAGCAGTTTTCAAAGGACAGGGAGCACGTTCTTC
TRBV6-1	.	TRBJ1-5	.	CASSELSNQPQHF	TGTGCCAGCAGTGAATTAAGCAATCAGCCCCAGCATTTT
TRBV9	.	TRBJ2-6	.	CASSPRSGANVLTF	TGTGCCAGCAGCCCTCGGTCTGGGGCCAACGTCCTGACTTTC
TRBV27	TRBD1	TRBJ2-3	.	CASRPHRGLWTDTQYF	TGTGCCAGCAGGCCTCATAGGGGGCTATGGACAGATACGCAGTATTTT
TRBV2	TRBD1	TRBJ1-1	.	CASRAGTGGGGTEAFF	TGTGCCAGCAGGGCCGGGACAGGGGGCGGGGGCACTGAAGCTTTCTTT
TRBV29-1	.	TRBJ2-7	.	CSVSTGLSEQYF	TGCAGCGTTTCAACAGGGCTGTCCGAGCAGTACTTC
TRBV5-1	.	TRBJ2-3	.	CASSSVPSTDTQYF	TGCGCCAGCAGCTCCGTCCCTAGCACAGATACGCAGTATTTT
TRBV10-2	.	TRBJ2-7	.	CASSERVGSRRYEQYF	TGCGCCAGCAGTGAGAGAGTTGGCTCCCGCCGCTACGAGCAGTACTTC
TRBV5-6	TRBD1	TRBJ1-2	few	CASSLAAGQGSYTF	TGTGCCAGCAGCTTGGCCGCTGGACAGGGAAGCTACACCTTC
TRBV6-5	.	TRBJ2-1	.	CASSYSTMGGGNEQFF	TGTGCCAGCAGTTACTCGACTATGGGAGGGGGAAATGAGCAGTTCTTC
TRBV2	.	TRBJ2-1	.	CASTLDLYNEQFF	TGTGCCAGCACCTTAGACTTGTACAATGAGCAGTTCTTC
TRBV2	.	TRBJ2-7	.	CASILMSAYEQYF	TGTGCCAGCATTCTTATGTCTGCCTACGAGCAGTACTTC
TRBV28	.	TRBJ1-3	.	CASSPGTFNTIYF	TGTGCCAGCAGTCCGGGGACATTTAACACCATATATTTT
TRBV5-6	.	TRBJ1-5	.	CTSSLYWARRNQPQHF	TGTACCAGCAGCTTGTATTGGGCGCGGAGAAATCAGCCCCAGCATTTT
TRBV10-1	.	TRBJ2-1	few	CASEDVLNNEQFF	TGCGCCAGCGAGGACGTTTTGAACAATGAGCAGTTCTTC
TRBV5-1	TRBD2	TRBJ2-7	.	CASSPETGGFGEQYF	TGCGCCAGCAGCCCTGAGACGGGGGGGTTTGGGGAGCAGTACTTC
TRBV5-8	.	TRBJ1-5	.	CASSGGLKSNQPQHF	TGTGCCAGCAGCGGGGGACTGAAAAGCAATCAGCCCCAGCATTTT
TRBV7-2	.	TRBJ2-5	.	CASSYSGRPETQYF	TGTGCCAGCAGCTATAGCGGACGCCCTGAGACCCAGTACTTC
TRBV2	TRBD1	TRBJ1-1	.	CASSEVEGAGEAFF	TGTGCCAGCAGTGAAGTAGAGGGGGCGGGTGAAGCTTTCTTT
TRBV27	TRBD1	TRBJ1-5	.	CASSLWGTGSQPQHF	TGTGCCAGCAGTTTATGGGGGACAGGGAGCCAGCCCCAGCATTTT